This passage covers 17 T cell receptor beta chains from one sample sequenced in a study of blood T cell repertoires in COVID-19 (dated by TCRdb to the early 2020s). Preparation of the library involved the immunoSEQ multiplex PCR assay. In TCRdb, the immuneACCESS table is reduced to in-frame sequences with V and J assigned. These tables do not hold every clone; where another copy was compared, an unresolved V gene accounts for under half, and the others remain unexplained. The sample has 93,000 or so clones on record, more than 80% of them singletons. The top ten constitute around 12% of the sample. Sequenced sample: peripheral blood. The receptors originated from a human donor in a cohort sampled during active COVID-19.

The chain combines TRBV3-1 (or the pseudogene TRBV3-2) with TRBJ2-7; D is uncertain. Between the trimmed V and J ends, which lost 0 bases and 4 bases, there was a span of 7 bases. Germline CDR1 LGHDT, CDR2 YNNKEL (reference sequence). The CDR3 contains 13 residues. DNA for the CDR3: TGTGCCAGCAGCCAAGAACGGAGATACGAGCAGTACTTC. This gives the protein CASSQERRYEQYF.

This clone showed up just a few times. The CDR3 region is CASSLGQGSYGYTF. The CDR3, as DNA: TGTGCCAGCAGCCTGGGACAGGGAAGCTATGGCTACACCTTC. V gene TRBV7-9 combines with J gene TRBJ1-2; 9 positions agree with TRBD1. With V trimmed by 5 bases and J by 4 bases, 5 bases remained unmatched. The CDR3 runs to 14 residues. From germline, CDR1 is SEHNR and CDR2 FQNEAQ (reference sequence).

The rearrangement links TRBV7-2 to TRBJ1-3; 10 bases map to TRBD1. Germline V CDR1 and CDR2: SGHTA, FQGNSA. Trimming cost V 1 base and J 3 bases; bases outside gene matches: 6. The CDR3 sequence is 17 residues long. DNA of the CDR3: TGTGCCAGCAGCTTAGGGACGGGACAGGGGTATGGAAACACCATATATTTT. Translation: CASSLGTGQGYGNTIYF.

This sequence joins TRBV5-8 and TRBJ2-6; D gene uncertain. Per the germline V gene, CDR1 is SGHTS and CDR2 is YDEGEE. The CDR3 has 15 amino acids. The ends were cut back, 1 base at V and 0 bases at J, with 5 bases in the middle. The CDR3 sequence: CASSLRGSGANVLTF. The DNA for the CDR3 is TGTGCCAGCAGCTTGCGAGGCTCTGGGGCCAACGTCCTGACTTTC.

This clone was seen a handful of times. DNA of the CDR3: TGTGCCATCAGTAGTCTGGACAGCGTAGCGAACACCGGGGAGCTGTTTTTT. Translation: CAISSLDSVANTGELFF. This chain uses TRBV10-3 with TRBJ2-2, with D possibly TRBD1 on 6 matching bases. The CDR3 extends over 17 amino acids. The germline V gene encodes CDR1 ENHRY and CDR2 SYGVKD. The V end was cut by 5 bases, the J end by 0 bases, with 16 bases between.

This clone has only a few counts. Its ends do not fully match the called genes, so a read error is possible. In DNA, the CDR3 is TGTGCCAGCCGGGGGGGGGAGGACAGGATGGTCTTC. Translating it yields CASRGGEDRMVF. V is TRBV6-6 and J is TRBJ2-1, with D maybe TRBD2 (8 bases). The CDR3 contains 12 residues. CDR1 is MNHNY and CDR2 is SVGAGI in the germline V gene (reference sequence).

V usage is TRBV18 and J usage is TRBJ2-3, with unresolved D. The CDR3 is 15 residues long. CDR1 and CDR2 (germline): KGHSH, LQKENI. V was cut by 1 base and J by 1 base, with 9 bases left in between. In DNA, the CDR3 is TGTGCCAGCTCACCACTTGCACAGCGCACAGATACGCAGTATTTT. This translates into CASSPLAQRTDTQYF.

The rearrangement joins TRBV7-2 to TRBJ1-5; D is unclear. The V and J ends lost 5 bases and 6 bases respectively, with 11 bases between them. Germline V gives CDR1 SGHTA, CDR2 FQGNSA. CDR3 length: 13 amino acids. This CDR3 reads CASSLWEAQPQHF. DNA for the CDR3: TGTGCCAGCAGCCTCTGGGAGGCTCAGCCCCAGCATTTT.

This sequence joins TRBV4-3 and TRBJ1-6; D remains unclear. The V gene's germline CDR1 is LGHNA and CDR2 YSLEER. The V and J ends lost 1 base and 0 bases respectively, with 7 bases between them. This CDR3 is 16 amino acids long. The CDR3 reads CASSQGASSYNSPLHF. The DNA of the CDR3 is TGCGCCAGCAGCCAAGGGGCGAGCTCCTATAATTCACCCCTCCACTTT.

The chain is built from TRBV3-1 (or the pseudogene TRBV3-2) and TRBJ1-4; 8 positions agree with TRBD1. The CDR3 totals 14 residues. Germline CDR1 LGHDT, CDR2 YNNKEL (reference sequence). V shed 3 bases, J shed 8 bases, and the junction held 5 bases outside the gene matches. The CDR3 is CASSHRQGREKLFF. Here the CDR3 DNA reads TGTGCCAGCAGCCACCGACAGGGGCGGGAAAAACTGTTTTTT.

Only one count was recorded for this clone. V usage is TRBV4-3 and J usage is TRBJ1-1, with D possibly TRBD1 on 6 matching bases. CDR3 length equals 16 residues. Germline V CDR1 and CDR2: LGHNA, YSLEER. V lost 4 bases, J lost 1 base, and 16 bases lay in between. The CDR3 DNA reads TGCGCCAGCAGCCGCCACATAGGACAGTCGAACACTGAAGCTTTCTTT. The encoded protein is CASSRHIGQSNTEAFF.

V usage is TRBV7-9 and J usage is TRBJ1-4, with D tentatively TRBD1 (6 bases). Trimming removed 6 bases at V and 4 bases at J, with 18 bases between. The length of the CDR3 is 16 residues. Looked up from germline, CDR1 is SEHNR and CDR2 is FQNEAQ (reference sequence). The CDR3 coding sequence is TGTGCCAGCAGGGCGGAACGGGACACCTTTAATGAAAAACTGTTTTTT. The encoded protein is CASRAERDTFNEKLFF.

The chain carries TRBV30 and TRBJ1-1, with D unclear. CDR1 is GTSNPN, CDR2 SVGIG, per germline (reference sequence). The V and J ends lost 3 bases and 3 bases respectively, with 20 bases between them. The CDR3 is 16 residues long. DNA of the CDR3: TGTGCCTGGAGATGCGGGTACGGCTTTAGAGACACTGAAGCTTTCTTT. This sequence encodes CAWRCGYGFRDTEAFF.

This clone was recorded once. The chain employs TRBV11-2 and TRBJ2-1; D gene ambiguous. This CDR3 comprises 11 residues. The ends were cut back, 5 bases at V and 9 bases at J, with 8 bases in the middle. CDR1 and CDR2 (germline): SGHAT, FQNNGV. DNA for the CDR3: TGTGCCAGCAGCCCTTCCTTTGAGCAGTTCTTC. Protein sequence: CASSPSFEQFF.

The J gene is TRBJ2-1, the V gene TRBV24-1, with D possibly TRBD2 on 6 matching bases. Germline V gives CDR1 KGHDR, CDR2 SFDVKD. Trimming shortened V by 2 bases and J by 10 bases, and 11 bases separated the two germline ends. The CDR3 length is 13 residues. DNA for the CDR3: TGTGCCACCAGTGATTCTGGGACTTCAGAGCAGTTCTTC. The encoded protein is CATSDSGTSEQFF.

This chain joins TRBV28 and TRBJ1-4, with TRBD1 matching over 8 bases. The CDR3 totals 15 residues. The V gene end was trimmed by 3 bases and the J gene end by 8 bases; junction bases not matched to a gene: 8. Germline V gene data show CDR1 as MDHEN and CDR2 as SYDVKM. Here the CDR3 DNA reads TGTGCCAGCAGTTTGCCGACAGGGGTCGGAGAAAAACTGTTTTTT. Encoded protein: CASSLPTGVGEKLFF.

This chain's CDR3 is CASGRRDRPGYTF. CDR3 DNA sequence: TGTGCCAGCGGCCGAAGGGACAGGCCAGGCTACACCTTC. This chain connects TRBV27 to TRBJ1-2, with 8 bases lining up with TRBD1. From germline, CDR1 is MNHEY and CDR2 SMNVEV (reference sequence). Germline trimming cut 8 bases from V and 8 bases from J; bases unmatched to any gene: 10. CDR3 size: 13 residues.